This T cell receptor beta chain is drawn from a study of PD-1 blockade in classical Hodgkin lymphoma. As regards this clone: What it binds is unknown. At one of its ends the junction is not consistent with the germline gene, which may arise from a read error.

Broader study findings: Newly diagnosed patients had baseline TCR diversity that was reportedly lower than that of healthy donors. Prior to therapy, complete responders displayed diversity much like that of newly diagnosed patients. Patients with an early start, nivolumab under 1 year after ASCT, were excluded.

The protocol was immunoSEQ multiplex PCR, while the TCRdb copy is restricted to in-frame clones and leaves out a portion. The data contain thousands of clones, roughly 70% of them singletons. Documented time point: cycle 4 day 1 (C4D1), after less than 7 weeks of nivolumab. Every patient was affected by relapse after autologous stem cell transplantation, while exposure to brentuximab vedotin was not uniform. Applied to thawed PBMCs, magnetic negative selection was the method used to isolate CD8+ T cells. CDR1 MNHEY and CDR2 SVGAGI come from the germline V gene. The CDR3 has 10 amino acids. Sequences were derived from CD8+ T cells from blood, sampled before the fourth cycle of nivolumab. The chain links TRBV6-5 to TRBJ1-2, with 7 bases identical to TRBD1. The TCR sequence derives from a human donor with classical Hodgkin lymphoma. CDR3 region: CAGLEGRGSF. CDR3 nucleotide sequence: TGTGCCGGCCTCGAGGGCAGGGGGAGTTTC.